The present entry profiles one T cell receptor (beta chain) with its context. This entry is derived from a study of monozygotic twins with inflammatory bowel disease. Through template switching, UMIs that included a 6-nucleotide sample barcode were added. The authors ran two nested PCRs of roughly 16 and 10 cycles on TCRalpha and TCRbeta cDNA. One entry per CDR3 protein, without DNA, is what TCRdb gives after re-calling the 5' RACE reads. Its listing shows under 150,000 distinct CDR3 sequences. Investigators extracted total RNA from whole blood and did not sort T cells. This TCR derives from a human donor with ulcerative colitis or Crohn's disease, or a healthy co-twin of an affected twin (not recorded which). The specimen was blood.

The chain's CDR3 is CASSYSPTGGLLSGYTF. The chain employs TRBV6-5 and TRBJ1-2; TCRdb gives TRBD1 as the D gene, but with no DNA this cannot be confirmed. This CDR3 has 17 residues. Germline CDR1 reads MNHEY; CDR2 reads SVGAGI.